A selection of T cell receptor beta chains follows, all from one sample in a study of blood T cell repertoires in COVID-19. Some clones are missing from TCRdb's copy, which holds only in-frame ones; the method was immunoSEQ multiplex PCR. The data show around 200,000 clones, around 89% seen once. The sample taken for sequencing was peripheral blood. Receptor source: a man between 45 and 60 years old with acute or convalescent COVID-19. CDR3s include the opening cysteine and the closing phenylalanine or tryptophan. The D gene is left open where the match is weak. The size entry is marked missing in some rows and otherwise reads once, few, many or a size class.

d_call,j_call,clone_size,v_call,cdr3_nt,cdr3_aa
TRBD1,TRBJ1-5,NA,TRBV15,TGTGCCACCGGGGATGTAGGACAGGGCAATCAGCCCCAGCATTTT,CATGDVGQGNQPQHF
TRBD1,TRBJ1-3,NA,TRBV7-2,TGTGCCAGCAGCCAAGTTTTTGGACAGGGGACTCATGGAAACACCATATATTTT,CASSQVFGQGTHGNTIYF
TRBD1,TRBJ2-1,NA,TRBV7-6,TGTGCCAGCAGCCCAAGGACAGGGAACAATGAGCAGTTCTTC,CASSPRTGNNEQFF
NA,TRBJ2-7,NA,TRBV7-8,TGTGCCAGCAGCCGCCTGAGCGGGTCGGCCTACGAGCAGTACTTC,CASSRLSGSAYEQYF
NA,TRBJ2-7,NA,TRBV7-9,TGTGCCAGCAGCTTAGGCCCGACAGGTGGGTACGAGCAGTACTTC,CASSLGPTGGYEQYF
NA,TRBJ2-7,NA,TRBV28,TGTGCCACCAAGGACTTCTCCTACGAGCAGTACTTC,CATKDFSYEQYF
TRBD2,TRBJ2-7,NA,TRBV10-2,TGCGCCAGCAGACACATTCGCGGGAGTATCTCCTACGAGCAGTACTTC,CASRHIRGSISYEQYF
NA,TRBJ1-1,few,TRBV5-1,TGCGCCAGCAGCCCCGGGACAAACACTGAAGCTTTCTTT,CASSPGTNTEAFF
NA,TRBJ1-5,NA,TRBV19,TGTGCCAGTAGTATAGATCCAGGGATCGGTCAGCCCCAGCATTTT,CASSIDPGIGQPQHF
NA,TRBJ1-2,NA,TRBV12-3/TRBV12-4,TGTGCCAGCAGTTTAGAACCGGGGGGTGGCTACACCTTC,CASSLEPGGGYTF
TRBD1,TRBJ1-4,NA,TRBV28,TGTGCCAGCAGTTTTCGCCAGGGGGCTTCTAATGAAAAACTGTTTTTT,CASSFRQGASNEKLFF
TRBD2,TRBJ2-3,NA,TRBV5-1,TGCGCCAGCAGCTTAGCCTCGGGGGGGCCCCCAGATACGCAGTATTTT,CASSLASGGPPDTQYF
TRBD1,TRBJ1-2,NA,TRBV12-3/TRBV12-4,TGTGCCAGCACGCCAGGGGGTGGCTATGGCTACACCTTC,CASTPGGGYGYTF
NA,TRBJ2-1,NA,TRBV15,TGTGCCACCAGCCGAGTCATTGTTTTGAATGAGCAGTTCTTC,CATSRVIVLNEQFF
NA,TRBJ1-4,NA,TRBV2,TGTGCCAGCAGTAAGGACAGAACCAATGAAAAACTATTTTTT,CASSKDRTNEKLFF
TRBD2,TRBJ2-1,few,TRBV11-3,TGTGCCAGCAGCTTAGCGGGGGGGTACAATGAGCAGTTCTTC,CASSLAGGYNEQFF
NA,TRBJ2-1,NA,TRBV3-1/TRBV3-2,TGTGCCAGCAGCCTTGGGACTGACCCATACAATGAGCAGTTCTTC,CASSLGTDPYNEQFF
TRBD1,TRBJ2-7,NA,TRBV11-2,TGTGCCAGCAGCTTAACAGGGGGCGTCGGGGGCGAGCAGTACTTC,CASSLTGGVGGEQYF
TRBD1,TRBJ2-7,NA,TRBV5-4,TGTGCCAGCAGCTTACATCAGGGGGAGACCTACGAGCAGTACTTC,CASSLHQGETYEQYF
NA,TRBJ2-2,NA,TRBV3-1/TRBV3-2,TGTGCCAGCAGCCAAGCGACCGGGGAGCTGTTTTTT,CASSQATGELFF
NA,TRBJ2-2,NA,TRBV13,TGTGCCAGCAGCCAACCGAGGGGGGGATCCACCGGGGAGCTGTTTTTT,CASSQPRGGSTGELFF
NA,TRBJ2-7,NA,TRBV9,TGTGCCAGCAGCGTAGGTTACTGGGCAACCCCTACCTACGAGCAGTACTTC,CASSVGYWATPTYEQYF
TRBD2,TRBJ2-3,few,TRBV5-1,TGCGCCAGCAGCTTGGCAGGACTAGCAATACGTAGGCGCACAGATACGCAGTATTTT,CASSLAGLAIRRRTDTQYF
NA,TRBJ2-1,few,TRBV7-3,TGTGCCAGCAGCTTAAGTCCCGCCCGCTGGGGGGTAAATGAGCAGTTCTTC,CASSLSPARWGVNEQFF
TRBD1,TRBJ2-2,NA,TRBV4-3,TGCGCCAGCAGCCAAGGCAGGGGGTATAACACCGGGGAGCTGTTTTTT,CASSQGRGYNTGELFF
NA,TRBJ2-2,NA,TRBV19,TGTGCCAGCGGGACAAGAATTAACACCGGGGAGCTGTTTTTT,CASGTRINTGELFF
NA,TRBJ2-5,NA,TRBV7-6,TGTGCCAGCAGCCTCCACGGAGAGACCCAGTACTTC,CASSLHGETQYF
NA,TRBJ1-1,NA,TRBV2,TGTGCCAGCAGGGGAGATAAGGACTCGAACACTGAAGCTTTCTTT,CASRGDKDSNTEAFF